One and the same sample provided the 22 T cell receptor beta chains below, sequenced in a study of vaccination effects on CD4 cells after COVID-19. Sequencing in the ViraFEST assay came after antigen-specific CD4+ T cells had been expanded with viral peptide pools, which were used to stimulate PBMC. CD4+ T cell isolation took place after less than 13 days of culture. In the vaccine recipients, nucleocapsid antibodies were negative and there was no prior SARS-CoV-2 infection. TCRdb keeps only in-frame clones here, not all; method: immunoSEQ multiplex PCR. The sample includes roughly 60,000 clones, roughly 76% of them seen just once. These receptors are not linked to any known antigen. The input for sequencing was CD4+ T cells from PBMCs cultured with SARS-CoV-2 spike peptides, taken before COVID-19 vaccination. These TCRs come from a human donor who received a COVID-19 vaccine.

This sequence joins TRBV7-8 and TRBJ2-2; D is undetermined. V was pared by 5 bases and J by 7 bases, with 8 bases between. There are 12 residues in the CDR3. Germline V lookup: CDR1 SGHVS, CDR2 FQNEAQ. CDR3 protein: CASSQSHGELFF. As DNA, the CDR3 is TGTGCCAGCAGCCAATCACACGGGGAGCTGTTTTTT.

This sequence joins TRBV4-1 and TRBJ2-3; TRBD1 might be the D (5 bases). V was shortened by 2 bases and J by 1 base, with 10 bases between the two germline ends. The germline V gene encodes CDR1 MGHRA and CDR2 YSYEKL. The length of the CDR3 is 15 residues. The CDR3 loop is CASSQSRRGTDTQYF. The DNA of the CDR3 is TGCGCCAGCAGCCAATCCCGCAGGGGCACAGATACGCAGTATTTT.

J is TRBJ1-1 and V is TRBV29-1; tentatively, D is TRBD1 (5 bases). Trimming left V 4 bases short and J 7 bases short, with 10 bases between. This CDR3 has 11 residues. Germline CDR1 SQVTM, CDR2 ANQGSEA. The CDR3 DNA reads TGCAGCGTTGCCCGACAGCGTGAAGCTTTCTTT. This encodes CSVARQREAFF.

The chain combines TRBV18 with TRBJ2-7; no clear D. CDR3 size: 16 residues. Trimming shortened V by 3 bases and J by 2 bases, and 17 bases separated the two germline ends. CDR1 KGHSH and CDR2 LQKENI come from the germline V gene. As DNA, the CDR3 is TGTGCCAGCTCACCTCTCGAATCTGCCCTAACCTACGAGCAGTACTTC. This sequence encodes CASSPLESALTYEQYF.

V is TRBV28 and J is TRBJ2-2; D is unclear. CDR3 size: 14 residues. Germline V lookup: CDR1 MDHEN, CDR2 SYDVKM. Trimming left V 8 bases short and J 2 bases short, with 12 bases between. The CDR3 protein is CASLRTGNTGELFF. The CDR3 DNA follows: TGTGCCAGCCTCCGAACGGGCAACACCGGGGAGCTGTTTTTT. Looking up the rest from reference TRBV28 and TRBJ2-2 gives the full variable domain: DVKVTQSSRYLVKRTGEKVFLECVQDMDHENMFWYRQDPGLGLRLIYFSYDVKMKEKGDIPEGYSVSREKKERFSLILESASTNQTSMYLCASLRTGNTGELFFGEGSRLTVL.

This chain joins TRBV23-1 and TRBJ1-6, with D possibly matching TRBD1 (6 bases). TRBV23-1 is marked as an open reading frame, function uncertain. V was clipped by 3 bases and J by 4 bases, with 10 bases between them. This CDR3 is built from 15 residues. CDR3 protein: CASSHGGAYNSPLHF. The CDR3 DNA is TGCGCCAGCAGTCATGGGGGGGCTTATAATTCACCCCTCCACTTT.

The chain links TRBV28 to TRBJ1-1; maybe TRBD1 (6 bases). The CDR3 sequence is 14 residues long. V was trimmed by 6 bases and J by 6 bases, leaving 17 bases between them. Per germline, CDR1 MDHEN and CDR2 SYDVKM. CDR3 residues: CASRPPEGGAEAFF. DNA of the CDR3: TGTGCCAGCAGGCCTCCTGAAGGGGGGGCTGAAGCTTTCTTT.

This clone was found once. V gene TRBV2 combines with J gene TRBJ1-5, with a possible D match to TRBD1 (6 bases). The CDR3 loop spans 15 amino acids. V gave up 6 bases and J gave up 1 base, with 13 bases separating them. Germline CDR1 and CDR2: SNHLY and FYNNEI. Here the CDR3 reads CASRAQGFSNQPQHF. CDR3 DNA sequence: TGTGCCAGCAGGGCACAGGGTTTCAGCAATCAGCCCCAGCATTTT.

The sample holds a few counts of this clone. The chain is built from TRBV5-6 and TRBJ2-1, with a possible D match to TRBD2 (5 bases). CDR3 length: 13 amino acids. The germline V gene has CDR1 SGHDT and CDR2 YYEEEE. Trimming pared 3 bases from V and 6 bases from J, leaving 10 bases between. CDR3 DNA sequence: TGTGCCAGCAGCTCCCTTGGAGGCAATGAGCAGTTCTTC. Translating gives CASSSLGGNEQFF.

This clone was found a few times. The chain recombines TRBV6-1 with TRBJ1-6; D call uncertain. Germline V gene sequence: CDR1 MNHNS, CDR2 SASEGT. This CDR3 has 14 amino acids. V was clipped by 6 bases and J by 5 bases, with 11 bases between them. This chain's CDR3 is CASSRSGDNSPLHF. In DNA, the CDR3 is TGTGCCAGCAGCCGCAGCGGGGATAATTCACCCCTCCACTTT.

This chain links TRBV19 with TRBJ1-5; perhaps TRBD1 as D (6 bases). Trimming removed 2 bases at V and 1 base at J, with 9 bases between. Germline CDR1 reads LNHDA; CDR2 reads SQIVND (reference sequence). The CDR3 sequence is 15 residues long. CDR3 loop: CASSITQGSNQPQHF. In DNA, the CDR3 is TGTGCCAGTAGTATAACCCAGGGGAGCAATCAGCCCCAGCATTTT.

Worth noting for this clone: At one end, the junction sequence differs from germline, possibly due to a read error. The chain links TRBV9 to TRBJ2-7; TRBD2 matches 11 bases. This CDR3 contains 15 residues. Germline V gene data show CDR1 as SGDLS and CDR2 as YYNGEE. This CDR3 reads CASSVDPSGGYVQYF. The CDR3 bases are TGTGCCAGCAGCGTAGACCCTAGCGGGGGGTACGTGCAGTACTTC.

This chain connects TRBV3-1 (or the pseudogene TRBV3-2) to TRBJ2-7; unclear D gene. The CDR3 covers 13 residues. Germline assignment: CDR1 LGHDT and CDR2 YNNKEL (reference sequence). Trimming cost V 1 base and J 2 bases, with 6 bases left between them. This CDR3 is CASSQGTAYEQYF. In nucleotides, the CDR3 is TGTGCCAGCAGCCAAGGCACCGCCTACGAGCAGTACTTC.

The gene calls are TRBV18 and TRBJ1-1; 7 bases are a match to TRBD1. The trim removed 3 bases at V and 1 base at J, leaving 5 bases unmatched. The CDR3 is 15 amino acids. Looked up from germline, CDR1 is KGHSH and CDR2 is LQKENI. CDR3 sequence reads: CASSPGQVRNTEAFF. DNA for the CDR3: TGTGCCAGCTCACCCGGACAGGTCCGGAACACTGAAGCTTTCTTT.

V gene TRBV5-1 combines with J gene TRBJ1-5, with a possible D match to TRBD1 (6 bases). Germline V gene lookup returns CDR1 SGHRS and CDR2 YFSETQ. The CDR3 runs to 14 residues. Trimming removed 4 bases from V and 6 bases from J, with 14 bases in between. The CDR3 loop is CASSPGEGSQPQHF. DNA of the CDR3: TGCGCCAGCAGCCCAGGGGAAGGTAGTCAGCCCCAGCATTTT.

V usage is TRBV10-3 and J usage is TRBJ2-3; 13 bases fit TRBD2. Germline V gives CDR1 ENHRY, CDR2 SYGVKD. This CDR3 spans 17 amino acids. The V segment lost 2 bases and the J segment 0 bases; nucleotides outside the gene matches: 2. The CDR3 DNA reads TGTGCCATCAGTGAGGGACTAGCGGGAGCTAGCACAGATACGCAGTATTTT. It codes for CAISEGLAGASTDTQYF.

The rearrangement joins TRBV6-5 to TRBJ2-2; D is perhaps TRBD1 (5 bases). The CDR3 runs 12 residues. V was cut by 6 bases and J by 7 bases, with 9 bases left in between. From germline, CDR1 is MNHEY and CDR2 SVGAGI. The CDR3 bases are TGTGCCAGCAGGTCAGGGAACGGGGAGCTGTTTTTT. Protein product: CASRSGNGELFF.

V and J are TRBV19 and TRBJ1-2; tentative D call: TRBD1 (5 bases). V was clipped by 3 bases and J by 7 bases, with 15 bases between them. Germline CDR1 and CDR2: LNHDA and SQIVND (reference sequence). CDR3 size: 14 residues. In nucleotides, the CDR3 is TGTGCCAGTAGTATTCCAGGACTAAGGGGTGGCTACACCTTC. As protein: CASSIPGLRGGYTF.

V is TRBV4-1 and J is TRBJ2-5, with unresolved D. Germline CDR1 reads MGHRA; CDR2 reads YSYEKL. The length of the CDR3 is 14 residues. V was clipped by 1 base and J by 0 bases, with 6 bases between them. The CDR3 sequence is CASSQALYQETQYF. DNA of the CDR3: TGCGCCAGCAGCCAAGCGCTGTACCAAGAGACCCAGTACTTC.

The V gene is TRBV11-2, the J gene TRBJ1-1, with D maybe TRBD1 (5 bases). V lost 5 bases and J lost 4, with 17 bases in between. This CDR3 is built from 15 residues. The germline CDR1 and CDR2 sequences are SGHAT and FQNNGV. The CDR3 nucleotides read TGTGCCAGCAGCCACCCACTCTGGGGGATCACTGAAGCTTTCTTT. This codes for CASSHPLWGITEAFF.

The chain's CDR3 is CASSEWSSGNTIYF. The CDR3 DNA sequence: TGTGCCAGCAGTGAATGGAGCTCTGGAAACACCATATATTTT. The gene calls are TRBV6-1 and TRBJ1-3; D remains unclear. V was trimmed by 2 bases and J by 0 bases, leaving 5 bases between them. CDR1 and CDR2 (germline): MNHNS, SASEGT. The CDR3 sequence is 14 residues long.

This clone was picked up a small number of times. The CDR3 is CASSLDRDTEAFF. Written as DNA, the CDR3 is TGTGCCAGCAGCTTAGATCGGGACACTGAAGCTTTCTTT. The chain is built from TRBV11-2 and TRBJ1-1, with D unresolved. Per the germline V gene, CDR1 is SGHAT and CDR2 is FQNNGV. V shed 0 bases and J shed 3 bases, with 5 bases lying between them. This CDR3 spans 13 amino acids. Drawing the rest from reference TRBV11-2 and TRBJ1-1, the complete variable domain is EAGVAQSPRYKIIEKRQSVAFWCNPISGHATLYWYQQILGQGPKLLIQFQNNGVVDDSQLPKDRFSAERLKGVDSTLKIQPAKLEDSAVYLCASSLDRDTEAFFGQGTRLTVV.